What follows describes a single T cell receptor beta chain. Its specificity is unknown. V shed 4 bases and J 4 bases; nucleotides not matched to a gene: 4. The length of the CDR3 is 16 residues. Germline V gives CDR1 ENHRY, CDR2 SYGVKD. Corrective heart surgery yielded the resections from which the thymus tissue came. All donors were healthy Finnish infants who were undergoing corrective surgery to treat congenital heart defects. Sequencing used immunoSEQ multiplex PCR; TCRdb keeps in-frame clones, though not all of them. The sample holds about 130,000 clones, about 93% seen once. These data belong to a study of human thymus T cells. Study-wide points: Apparent skewing of V and J gene usage characterized both thymic and blood repertoires. Related reports documented highly overlapping thymic repertoires among unrelated individuals.

The chain couples TRBV10-3 to TRBJ2-7; TRBD2 matches at 16 bases. The receptor was isolated from a boy in the first two years of life with a congenital heart defect but otherwise immunologically healthy. The sequenced sample was thymus tissue. The DNA of the CDR3 is TGTGCCATCAGTGCTGGGACTAGCGGGGGGGAATACGAGCAGTACTTC. This translates into CAISAGTSGGEYEQYF.